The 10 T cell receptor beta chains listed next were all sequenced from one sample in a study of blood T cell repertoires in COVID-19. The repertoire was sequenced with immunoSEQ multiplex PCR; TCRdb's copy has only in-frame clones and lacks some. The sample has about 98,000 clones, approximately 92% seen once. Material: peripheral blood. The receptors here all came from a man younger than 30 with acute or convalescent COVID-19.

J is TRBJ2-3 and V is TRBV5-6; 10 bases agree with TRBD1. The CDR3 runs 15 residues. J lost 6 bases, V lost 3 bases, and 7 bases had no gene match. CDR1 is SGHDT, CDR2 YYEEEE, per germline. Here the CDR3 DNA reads TGTGCCAGCAGCTCACCGGGACAGGGGTACGATACGCAGTATTTT. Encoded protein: CASSSPGQGYDTQYF.

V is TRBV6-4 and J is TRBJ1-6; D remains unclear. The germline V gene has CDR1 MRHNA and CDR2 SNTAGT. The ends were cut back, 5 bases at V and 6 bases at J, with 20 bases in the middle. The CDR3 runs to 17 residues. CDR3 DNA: TGTGCCAGCAGTTTAAGTGGCCTAATCGGGGTTAATTCACCCCTCCACTTT. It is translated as CASSLSGLIGVNSPLHF.

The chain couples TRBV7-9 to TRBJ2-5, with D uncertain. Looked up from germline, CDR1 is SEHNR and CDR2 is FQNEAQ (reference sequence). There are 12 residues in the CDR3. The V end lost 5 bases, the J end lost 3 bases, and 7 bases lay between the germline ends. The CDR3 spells CASSTMEETQYF. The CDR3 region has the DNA TGTGCCAGCAGCACAATGGAAGAGACCCAGTACTTC.

This chain's CDR3 is CAIRSQGATGGYTF. The CDR3 DNA reads TGTGCCATCAGGTCACAGGGGGCGACGGGAGGCTACACCTTC. This chain connects TRBV10-3 to TRBJ1-2; 9 bases match TRBD1. Germline loops: CDR1 ENHRY, CDR2 SYGVKD. The CDR3 loop spans 14 amino acids. Germline trimming cut 6 bases from V and 8 bases from J; bases unmatched to any gene: 10.

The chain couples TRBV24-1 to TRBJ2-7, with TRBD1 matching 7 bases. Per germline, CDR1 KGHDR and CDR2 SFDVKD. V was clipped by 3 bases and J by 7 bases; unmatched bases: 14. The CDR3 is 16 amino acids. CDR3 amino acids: CATSDPAGTVAGEQYF. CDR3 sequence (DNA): TGTGCCACCAGTGATCCTGCCGGGACAGTGGCTGGTGAGCAGTACTTC.

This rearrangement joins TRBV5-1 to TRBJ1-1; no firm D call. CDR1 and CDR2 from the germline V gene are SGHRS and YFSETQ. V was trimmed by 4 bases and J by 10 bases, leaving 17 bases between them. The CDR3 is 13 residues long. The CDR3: CASSPPGWARAFF. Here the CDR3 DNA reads TGCGCCAGCAGCCCCCCCGGATGGGCAAGAGCTTTCTTT.

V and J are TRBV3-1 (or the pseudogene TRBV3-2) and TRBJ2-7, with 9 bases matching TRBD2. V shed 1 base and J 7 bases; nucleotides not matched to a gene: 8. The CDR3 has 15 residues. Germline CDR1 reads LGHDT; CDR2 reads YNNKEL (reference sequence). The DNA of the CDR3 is TGTGCCAGCAGCCAAGTTCCTAGCGGGGTTAGTGAGCAGTACTTC. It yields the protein CASSQVPSGVSEQYF.

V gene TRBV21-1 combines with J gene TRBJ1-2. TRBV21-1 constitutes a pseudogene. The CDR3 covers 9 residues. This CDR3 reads CASKYGYTF. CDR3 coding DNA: TGTGCCAGTAAATATGGCTACACCTTC.

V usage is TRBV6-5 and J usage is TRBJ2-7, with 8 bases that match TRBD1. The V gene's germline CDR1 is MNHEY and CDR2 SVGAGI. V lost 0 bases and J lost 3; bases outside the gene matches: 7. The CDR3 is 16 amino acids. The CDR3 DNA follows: TGTGCCAGCAGTTACTCGACCGGAGGGACAGGCTACGAGCAGTACTTC. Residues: CASSYSTGGTGYEQYF.

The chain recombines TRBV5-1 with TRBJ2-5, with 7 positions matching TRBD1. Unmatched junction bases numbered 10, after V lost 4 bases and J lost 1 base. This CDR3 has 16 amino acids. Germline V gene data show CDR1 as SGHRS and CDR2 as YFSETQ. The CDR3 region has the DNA TGCGCCAGCAGCCCCGGGACAGTATTCAGCCAAGAGACCCAGTACTTC. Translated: CASSPGTVFSQETQYF.